The TCR beta chain under discussion was sequenced for a study of blood T cell repertoires in COVID-19. Assay: immunoSEQ multiplex PCR; the TCRdb copy retains only in-frame clones and omits some. This repertoire shows hundreds of thousands of clones, around 89% found once; its top ten account for 3%. The germline CDR1 and CDR2 sequences are SGHRS and YFSETQ. The V segment lost 4 bases and the J segment 1 base; nucleotides outside the gene matches: 13. The CDR3 length is 19 residues. The chain combines TRBV5-1 with TRBJ2-3; 12 positions agree with TRBD2. Sequencing used PBMCs or T cells enriched from blood (not recorded which). The clonotype was recovered from a woman aged 45 to 65 who had recovered from COVID-19. The CDR3 here is CASSPTRTSGKSRTDTQYF. CDR3 bases: TGCGCCAGCAGCCCTACGCGGACTAGCGGGAAATCTCGCACAGATACGCAGTATTTT.